This entry concerns a single TCR beta chain. The source of the sample is a study of blood T cell repertoires in COVID-19. For the study at large: Samples of COVID-19 (acute and convalescent) were obtained from the United States, Italy and Spain.

Some clones are missing from TCRdb's copy, which holds only in-frame ones; the method was immunoSEQ multiplex PCR. Of some 150,000 clones in the sample, 75% to 90% were seen once. Unmatched junction bases numbered 4, after V lost 3 bases and J lost 4 bases. The CDR3 length is 14 residues. The V gene's germline CDR1 is LNHDA and CDR2 SQIVND (reference sequence). Clinical history reported by participants formed the basis on which cohorts were assigned. The sequencing sample was made of PBMCs or T cells enriched from blood (not recorded which). The source is a woman between 45 and 65 years old who had recovered from COVID-19. The chain carries TRBV19 and TRBJ1-2; 8 bases match TRBD1. The CDR3: CASSMDRVTYGYTF. CDR3 DNA: TGTGCCAGTAGTATGGACAGGGTTACCTATGGCTACACCTTC.